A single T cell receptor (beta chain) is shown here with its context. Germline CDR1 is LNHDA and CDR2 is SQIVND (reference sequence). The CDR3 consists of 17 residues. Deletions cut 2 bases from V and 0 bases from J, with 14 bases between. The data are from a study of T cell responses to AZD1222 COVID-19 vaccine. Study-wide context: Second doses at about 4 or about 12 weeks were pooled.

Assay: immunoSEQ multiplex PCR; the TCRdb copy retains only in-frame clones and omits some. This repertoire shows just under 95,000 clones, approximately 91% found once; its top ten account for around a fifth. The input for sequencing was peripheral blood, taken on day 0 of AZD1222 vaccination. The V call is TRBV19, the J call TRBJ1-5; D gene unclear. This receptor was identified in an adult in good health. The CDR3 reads CASSITPQGYSNQPQHF. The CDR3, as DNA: TGTGCCAGTAGTATAACCCCGCAAGGTTATAGCAATCAGCCCCAGCATTTT.